The next 25 T cell receptor beta chains were all read from a single sample in a study of identical twins. TCRdb re-derived calls from the 5' RACE reads in MiXCR, one entry per CDR3 protein. The repertoire includes fewer than 650,000 distinct CDR3 sequences, roughly 7.2% of them detected once, and 1.6% sits in the top ten. These same data were also listed under a study on yellow fever vaccine responses in identical twins.

The sequenced sample consisted of PBMCs. These receptors all come from a woman between 18 and 29 years old in good health.

This clonotype appeared a few times. The chain carries TRBV7-3 and TRBJ2-3; 15 bases match TRBD2. CDR3 length: 16 amino acids. Germline V lookup: CDR1 SGHTA, CDR2 FQGTGA. J was trimmed by 5 bases and V by 4 bases; bases with no gene match: 4. The CDR3 coding sequence is TGTGCCAGCAGCTCACCGGGACTAGCGGGAGGAGATACGCAGTATTTT. This translates into CASSSPGLAGGDTQYF.

The chain uses TRBV27 and TRBJ1-1; 9 bases line up with TRBD1. CDR3 size: 15 residues. The ends lost 4 bases at V and 4 bases at J; junction bases unmatched: 7. Germline V gene data show CDR1 as MNHEY and CDR2 as SMNVEV (reference sequence). CDR3 protein: CASSSYRQGGTEAFF. CDR3 bases: TGTGCCAGCAGTTCCTATAGACAGGGGGGCACTGAAGCTTTCTTT.

The gene calls are TRBV15 and TRBJ2-7; TRBD1 agrees at 8 bases. The CDR3 length is 13 residues. Germline V lookup: CDR1 LNHNV, CDR2 YYDKDF (reference sequence). The trim removed 0 bases at V and 12 bases at J, leaving 7 bases unmatched. CDR3 nucleotides: TGTGCCACCAGCAGAGATCAGGGGGCCCTTCCGTACTTC. It codes for CATSRDQGALPYF.

This clonotype was detected many times. This rearrangement joins TRBV7-9 to TRBJ1-2, with 7 bases lining up with TRBD1. With V trimmed by 5 bases and J by 2 bases, 2 bases remained unmatched. The CDR3 runs 13 residues. Germline V gene sequence: CDR1 SEHNR, CDR2 FQNEAQ (reference sequence). CDR3 amino acids: CASSMTGNYGYTF. For the CDR3, the DNA is TGTGCCAGCAGCATGACAGGGAACTATGGCTACACCTTC.

This clonotype was detected a few times. V is TRBV6-1 and J is TRBJ1-3, with 8 nucleotides matching TRBD1. CDR1 MNHNS and CDR2 SASEGT come from the germline V gene. This CDR3 comprises 15 residues. Trimming removed 2 bases from V and 3 bases from J; junction bases left unmatched: 3. CDR3 nucleotide sequence: TGTGCCAGCAGTGAATGGACAGGGAGTGGAAACACCATATATTTT. Translated, it gives CASSEWTGSGNTIYF.

At least ten counts were recorded for this clonotype. The V gene is TRBV12-3 or TRBV12-4, the J gene TRBJ2-3; a possible D gene is TRBD2 (7 bases). The CDR3 totals 17 residues. V lost 6 bases and J 4 bases, leaving 23 bases between the germline ends. The CDR3 DNA reads as TGTGCCAGCAGGAGAGGGGGGGCGTTTAGTATGCCAGATACGCAGTATTTT. Its protein is CASRRGGAFSMPDTQYF.

This chain connects TRBV20-1 to TRBJ2-7; 7 bases align to TRBD2. Germline lookup yields CDR1 DFQATT and CDR2 SNEGSKA (reference sequence). The V gene end was trimmed by 5 bases and the J gene end by 7 bases; junction bases not matched to a gene: 17. The CDR3 is 15 amino acids. CDR3 region: CSAWASTETSNEQYF. The CDR3, as DNA: TGCAGTGCTTGGGCGAGCACTGAGACTAGCAATGAGCAGTACTTC.

The chain joins TRBV29-1 to TRBJ2-3; TRBD2 matches at 7 bases. This CDR3 has 14 residues. With 4 bases clipped from V and 1 base from J, the junction kept 5 bases outside the gene matches. CDR1 SQVTM and CDR2 ANQGSEA come from the germline V gene. The CDR3 coding sequence is TGCAGCGTTGGGATGGCGGGAGGCACAGATACGCAGTATTTT. Translation gives CSVGMAGGTDTQYF.

This clonotype appeared many times. This rearrangement joins TRBV7-9 to TRBJ2-3; perhaps TRBD1 as D (6 bases). Trimming took 0 bases from V and 6 from J, leaving 13 bases between them. Germline values: CDR1 SEHNR, CDR2 FQNEAQ (reference sequence). The CDR3 consists of 15 residues. The CDR3 DNA follows: TGTGCCAGCAGCTTAGCGTCTACAGGGATCGATACGCAGTATTTT. Translation: CASSLASTGIDTQYF.

This clonotype has a handful of counts. The rearrangement links TRBV20-1 to TRBJ2-2; D is perhaps TRBD1 (6 bases). The CDR3 is 14 amino acids. CDR1 and CDR2 (germline): DFQATT, SNEGSKA (reference sequence). Trimming left V 2 bases short and J 6 bases short, with 13 bases between. CDR3 sequence: CSARLSQGSGELFF. The DNA of the CDR3 is TGCAGTGCTAGACTATCACAGGGCTCCGGGGAGCTGTTTTTT.

This chain joins TRBV20-1 and TRBJ1-1; no reliable D call. The length of the CDR3 is 11 residues. Germline V gene sequence: CDR1 DFQATT, CDR2 SNEGSKA (reference sequence). The ends were cut back, 1 base at V and 7 bases at J, with 7 bases in the middle. The chain's CDR3 is CSARGQVEAFF. The CDR3 DNA sequence: TGCAGTGCTAGAGGACAAGTTGAAGCTTTCTTT.

This chain uses TRBV18 with TRBJ2-5; 7 positions agree with TRBD1. Germline-derived CDR1 and CDR2 are KGHSH and LQKENI. The V and J ends lost 3 bases and 0 bases, in that order; junction bases with no gene match: 7. The CDR3 loop spans 16 amino acids. The chain's CDR3 is CASSPLAGTDQETQYF. CDR3 in DNA: TGTGCCAGCTCACCTTTGGCCGGGACAGACCAAGAGACCCAGTACTTC. Full variable domain (remainder filled in from reference TRBV18 and TRBJ2-5): NAGVMQNPRHLVRRRGQEARLRCSPMKGHSHVYWYRQLPEEGLKFMVYLQKENIIDESGMPKERFSAEFPKEGPSILRIQQVVRGDSAAYFCASSPLAGTDQETQYFGPGTRLLVL.

This clonotype was detected only a few times. The chain joins TRBV7-6 to TRBJ2-5; 8 bases are shared with TRBD2. Germline values: CDR1 SGHVS, CDR2 FNYEAQ. The junction had 5 bases not matched to a gene; V was cut back by 5 bases and J by 0 bases. The CDR3 length is 15 residues. The CDR3 region is CASSPAGEYQETQYF. In nucleotides, the CDR3 is TGTGCCAGCAGCCCAGCGGGGGAGTACCAAGAGACCCAGTACTTC. Looking up the rest from reference TRBV7-6 and TRBJ2-5 gives the full variable domain: GAGVSQSPRYKVTKRGQDVALRCDPISGHVSLYWYRQALGQGPEFLTYFNYEAQQDKSGLPNDRFSAERPEGSISTLTIQRTEQRDSAMYRCASSPAGEYQETQYFGPGTRLLVL.

This clonotype has at least ten counts. This rearrangement joins TRBV20-1 to TRBJ2-3; 8 bases are shared with TRBD2. The CDR3 sequence is 12 residues long. The ends lost 7 bases at V and 4 bases at J; junction bases unmatched: 4. Germline-derived CDR1 and CDR2 are DFQATT and SNEGSKA (reference sequence). The CDR3 DNA sequence: TGCAGTGTTCGGGGGGGCGCAGATACGCAGTATTTT. Translated, it gives CSVRGGADTQYF.

In this sample, this clonotype turned up many times. This chain uses TRBV5-1 with TRBJ2-3; no definite D call. CDR3 size: 13 residues. Germline CDR1 is SGHRS and CDR2 is YFSETQ. V lost 4 bases and J 0 bases, leaving 6 bases between the germline ends. The CDR3 region is CASSPDSTDTQYF. In DNA form, the CDR3 reads TGCGCCAGCAGCCCCGATAGCACAGATACGCAGTATTTT.

This clonotype was recorded many times. The rearrangement links TRBV19 to TRBJ2-1; 8 nucleotides align to TRBD2. With V trimmed by 5 bases and J by 15 bases, 12 bases remained unmatched. The CDR3 totals 13 residues. Per germline, CDR1 LNHDA and CDR2 SQIVND (reference sequence). CDR3 sequence reads: CASSGRTSWGLFF. The CDR3 DNA reads as TGTGCCAGTAGTGGCAGGACTAGCTGGGGTTTGTTCTTC.

The chain has TRBV12-3 or TRBV12-4 and TRBJ1-6; D gene uncertain. This CDR3 region has 16 residues. Between the trimmed V and J ends, which lost 4 bases and 8 bases, there was a span of 18 bases. CDR3 loop: CASSSFGGPGDSPLHF. In DNA, the CDR3 is TGTGCCAGCAGTTCATTCGGAGGCCCTGGGGATTCACCCCTCCACTTT.

This clonotype came up many times. The chain combines TRBV12-3 or TRBV12-4 with TRBJ1-2; maybe TRBD1 (6 bases). With 2 bases removed from V and 8 bases from J, the gap between germline ends came to 12 bases. CDR3 size: 13 residues. The CDR3 sequence is CASSLRAGEGYTF. The DNA of the CDR3 is TGTGCCAGCAGTTTAAGGGCAGGGGAAGGCTACACCTTC.

The rearrangement uses TRBV4-1 and TRBJ2-5; 12 bases map to TRBD2. The CDR3 extends over 18 amino acids. CDR1 and CDR2 from the germline V gene are MGHRA and YSYEKL. Losses at the gene ends were 4 bases for V and 5 bases for J; bases not matched to a gene: 14. This CDR3 is CASSRLPGTSGPYETQYF. CDR3 nucleotides: TGCGCCAGCAGCCGCCTCCCCGGGACTAGCGGGCCCTACGAGACCCAGTACTTC.

There are a few counts of this clonotype. This chain's CDR3 is CASRTTGRGNYGYTF. The CDR3, as DNA: TGTGCCAGCAGAACTACAGGGAGAGGGAACTATGGCTACACCTTC. This chain uses TRBV12-3 or TRBV12-4 with TRBJ1-2; perhaps TRBD1 as D (6 bases). V gave up 6 bases and J gave up 2 bases, with 16 bases separating them. The CDR3 extends over 15 amino acids.

The genes are TRBV6-1 and TRBJ2-1; 9 positions match TRBD1. Germline CDR1 MNHNS, CDR2 SASEGT. V dropped 5 bases and J dropped 2; count of bases not matched to a gene: 4. The CDR3 totals 15 residues. CDR3 region: CASSKDRGAYNEQFF. The CDR3 DNA reads TGTGCCAGCAGTAAGGACAGGGGAGCCTACAATGAGCAGTTCTTC.

This clonotype was picked up a small number of times. This chain connects TRBV28 to TRBJ2-3; D is ambiguous. The CDR3 loop spans 14 amino acids. CDR1 MDHEN and CDR2 SYDVKM come from the germline V gene. V was shortened by 4 bases and J by 0 bases, with 8 bases between the two germline ends. The CDR3 here is CASSYTGSTDTQYF. The CDR3 coding sequence is TGTGCCAGCAGTTACACCGGGAGCACAGATACGCAGTATTTT. The full variable domain, completed using reference TRBV28 and TRBJ2-3, is DVKVTQSSRYLVKRTGEKVFLECVQDMDHENMFWYRQDPGLGLRLIYFSYDVKMKEKGDIPEGYSVSREKKERFSLILESASTNQTSMYLCASSYTGSTDTQYFGPGTRLTVL.

This clonotype has just a few counts. The rearrangement links TRBV19 to TRBJ2-3; TRBD1 might be the D (6 bases). This CDR3 is built from 15 residues. V was clipped by 1 base and J by 5 bases, with 13 bases between them. Germline values: CDR1 LNHDA, CDR2 SQIVND (reference sequence). CDR3 DNA sequence: TGTGCCAGTAGTATAGTACAGGGACAAGGAGATACGCAGTATTTT. Translating it yields CASSIVQGQGDTQYF. The full variable domain, in which reference TRBV19 and TRBJ2-3 provide the parts outside the CDR3, is DGGITQSPKYLFRKEGQNVTLSCEQNLNHDAMYWYRQDPGQGLRLIYYSQIVNDFQKGDIAEGYSVSREKKESFPLTVTSAQKNPTAFYLCASSIVQGQGDTQYFGPGTRLTVL.

This clonotype was detected only a few times. The V and J genes are TRBV3-1 and TRBJ2-2; D uncertain. The CDR3 consists of 17 residues. V lost 0 bases and J 4 bases, leaving 15 bases between the germline ends. CDR1 LGHDT and CDR2 YNNKEL come from the germline V gene (reference sequence). This chain's CDR3 is CASSQERARLLTGELFF. DNA of the CDR3: TGTGCCAGCAGCCAAGAAAGAGCGAGACTTCTCACCGGGGAGCTGTTTTTT.

This clonotype was observed at least ten times. The chain joins TRBV20-1 to TRBJ1-5, with D unclear. This CDR3 has 13 amino acids. Deletions cut 3 bases from V and 3 bases from J, with 9 bases between. Germline lookup yields CDR1 DFQATT and CDR2 SNEGSKA (reference sequence). The chain's CDR3 is CSARGPNNQPQHF. CDR3 DNA sequence: TGCAGTGCTAGGGGCCCTAACAATCAGCCCCAGCATTTT.